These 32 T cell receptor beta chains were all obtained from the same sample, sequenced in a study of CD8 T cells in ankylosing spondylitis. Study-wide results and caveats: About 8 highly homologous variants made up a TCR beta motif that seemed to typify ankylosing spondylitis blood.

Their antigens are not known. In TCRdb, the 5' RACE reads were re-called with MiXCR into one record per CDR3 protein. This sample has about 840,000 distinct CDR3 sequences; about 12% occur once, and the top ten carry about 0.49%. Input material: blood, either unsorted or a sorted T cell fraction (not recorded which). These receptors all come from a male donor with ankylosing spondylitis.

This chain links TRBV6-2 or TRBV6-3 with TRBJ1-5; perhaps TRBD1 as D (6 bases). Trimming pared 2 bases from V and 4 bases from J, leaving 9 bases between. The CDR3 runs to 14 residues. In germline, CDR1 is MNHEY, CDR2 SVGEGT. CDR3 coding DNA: TGTGCCAGCAGTTACGTGGGGGCGAATCAGCCCCAGCATTTT. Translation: CASSYVGANQPQHF.

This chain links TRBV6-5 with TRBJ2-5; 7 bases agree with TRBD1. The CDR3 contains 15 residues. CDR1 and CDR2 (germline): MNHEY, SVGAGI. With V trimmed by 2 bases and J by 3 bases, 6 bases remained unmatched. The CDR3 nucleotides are TGTGCCAGCAGTTACAATCACAGGGGAGAAGAGACCCAGTACTTC. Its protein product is CASSYNHRGEETQYF.

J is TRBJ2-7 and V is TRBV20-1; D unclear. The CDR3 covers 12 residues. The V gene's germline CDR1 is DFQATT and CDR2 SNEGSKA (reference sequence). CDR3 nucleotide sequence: TGCAGCGCAAGAAGCCCGTCCCGCGAGCAGTACTTC. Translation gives CSARSPSREQYF.

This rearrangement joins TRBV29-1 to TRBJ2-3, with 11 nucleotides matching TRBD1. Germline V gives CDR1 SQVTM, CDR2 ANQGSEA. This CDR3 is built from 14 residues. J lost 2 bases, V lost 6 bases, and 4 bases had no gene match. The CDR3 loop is CSVGDRGYTDTQYF. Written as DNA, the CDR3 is TGCAGCGTCGGGGACAGGGGGTACACAGATACGCAGTATTTT.

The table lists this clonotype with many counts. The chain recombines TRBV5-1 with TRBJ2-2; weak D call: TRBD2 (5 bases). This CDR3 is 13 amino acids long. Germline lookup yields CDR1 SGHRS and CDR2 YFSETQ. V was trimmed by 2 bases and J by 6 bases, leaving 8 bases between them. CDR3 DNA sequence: TGCGCCAGCAGCTTCCCGGGGTCCGGGGAGCTGTTTTTT. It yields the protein CASSFPGSGELFF.

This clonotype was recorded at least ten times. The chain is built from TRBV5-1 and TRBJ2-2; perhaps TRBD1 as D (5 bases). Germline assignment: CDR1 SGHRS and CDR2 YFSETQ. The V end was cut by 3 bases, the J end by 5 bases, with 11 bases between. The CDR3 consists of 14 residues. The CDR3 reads CASSSFRQTGELFF. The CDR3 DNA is TGCGCCAGCAGCTCCTTTCGACAGACCGGGGAGCTGTTTTTT.

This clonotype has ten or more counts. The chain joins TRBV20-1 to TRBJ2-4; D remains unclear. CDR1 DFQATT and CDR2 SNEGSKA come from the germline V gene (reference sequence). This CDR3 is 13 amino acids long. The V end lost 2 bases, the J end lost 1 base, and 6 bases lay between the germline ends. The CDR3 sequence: CSARSMAKNIQYF. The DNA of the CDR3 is TGCAGTGCTAGATCGATGGCCAAAAACATTCAGTACTTC.

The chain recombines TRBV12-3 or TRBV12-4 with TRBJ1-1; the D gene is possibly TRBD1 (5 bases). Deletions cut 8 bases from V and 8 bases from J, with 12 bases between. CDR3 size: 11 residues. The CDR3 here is CASLSWGEAFF. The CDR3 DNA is TGTGCCAGCTTAAGCTGGGGGGAAGCTTTCTTT.

This CDR3 is CASSLTGQGEQYF. In DNA, the CDR3 is TGTGCCAGCAGTCTTACAGGACAAGGAGAGCAGTACTTC. V is TRBV28 and J is TRBJ2-7; weak D call: TRBD1 (5 bases). Trimming stripped 5 bases from V and 7 bases from J, with 15 bases between. The CDR3 has 13 amino acids. Germline V gene sequence: CDR1 MDHEN, CDR2 SYDVKM.

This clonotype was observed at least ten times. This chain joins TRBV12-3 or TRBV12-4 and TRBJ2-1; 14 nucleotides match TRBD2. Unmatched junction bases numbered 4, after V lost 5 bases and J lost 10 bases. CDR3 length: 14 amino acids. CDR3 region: CASSPGLAGVEQFF. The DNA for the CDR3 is TGTGCCAGCAGTCCGGGACTAGCGGGAGTAGAGCAGTTCTTC.

The CDR3 protein is CASSQEMFGGDEQFF. As DNA, the CDR3 is TGCGCCAGCAGCCAAGAAATGTTCGGGGGGGATGAGCAGTTCTTC. The chain recombines TRBV4-3 with TRBJ2-1; the match to TRBD2 covers 8 bases. This CDR3 has 15 amino acids. V trimming: 0 bases; J trimming: 8 bases; junction bases outside the gene matches: 6. CDR1 is LGHNA, CDR2 YSLEER, per germline.

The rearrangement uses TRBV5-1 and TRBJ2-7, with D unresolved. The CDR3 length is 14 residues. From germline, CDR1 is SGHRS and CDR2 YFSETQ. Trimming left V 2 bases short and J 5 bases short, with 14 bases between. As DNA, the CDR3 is TGCGCCAGCAGCTTCCATTACAGCGCCCACGAGCAGTACTTC. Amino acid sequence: CASSFHYSAHEQYF.

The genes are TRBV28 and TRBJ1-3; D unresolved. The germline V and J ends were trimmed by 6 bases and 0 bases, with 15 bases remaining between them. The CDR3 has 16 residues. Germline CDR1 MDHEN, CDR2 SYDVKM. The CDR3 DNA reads TGTGCCAGCAGCCCCCCCTGGGTCAGCTCTGGAAACACCATATATTTT. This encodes CASSPPWVSSGNTIYF.

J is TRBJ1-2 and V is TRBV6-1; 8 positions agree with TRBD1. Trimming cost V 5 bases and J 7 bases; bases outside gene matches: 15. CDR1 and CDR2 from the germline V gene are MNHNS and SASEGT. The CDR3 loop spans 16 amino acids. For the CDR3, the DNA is TGTGCCAGCAGTCCCCAGGGGGCGCTGGTGATCGGTGGCTACACCTTC. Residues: CASSPQGALVIGGYTF.

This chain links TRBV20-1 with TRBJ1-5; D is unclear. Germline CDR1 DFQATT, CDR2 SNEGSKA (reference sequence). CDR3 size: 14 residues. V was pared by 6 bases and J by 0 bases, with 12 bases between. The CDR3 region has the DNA TGCAGTGCCACCTCGGCGTATAGCAATCAGCCCCAGCATTTT. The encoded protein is CSATSAYSNQPQHF.

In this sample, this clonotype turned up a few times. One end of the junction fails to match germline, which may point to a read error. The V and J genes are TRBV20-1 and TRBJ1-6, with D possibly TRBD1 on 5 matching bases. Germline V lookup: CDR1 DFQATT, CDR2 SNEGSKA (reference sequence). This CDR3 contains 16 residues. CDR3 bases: TGCTGTGCTAGAGTGGGGGGAGGTGGCTATAATTCACCCCTCCACTTT. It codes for CCARVGGGGYNSPLHF.

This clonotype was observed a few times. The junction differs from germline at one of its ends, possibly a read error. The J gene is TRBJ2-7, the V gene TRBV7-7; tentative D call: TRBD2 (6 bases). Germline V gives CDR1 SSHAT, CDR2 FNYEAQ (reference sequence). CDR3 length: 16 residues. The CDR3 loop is CASSLVREEGSYEQYF. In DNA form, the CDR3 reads TGTGCTAGCAGCTTAGTCAGGGAGGAGGGCTCCTACGAGCAGTACTTC.

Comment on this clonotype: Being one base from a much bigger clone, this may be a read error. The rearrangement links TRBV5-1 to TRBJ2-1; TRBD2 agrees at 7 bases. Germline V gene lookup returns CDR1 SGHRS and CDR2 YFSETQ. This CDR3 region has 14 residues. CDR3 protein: CASGGGSSYNEQLF. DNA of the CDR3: TGCGCCAGCGGAGGCGGGAGTTCCTACAATGAGCAGCTCTTC.

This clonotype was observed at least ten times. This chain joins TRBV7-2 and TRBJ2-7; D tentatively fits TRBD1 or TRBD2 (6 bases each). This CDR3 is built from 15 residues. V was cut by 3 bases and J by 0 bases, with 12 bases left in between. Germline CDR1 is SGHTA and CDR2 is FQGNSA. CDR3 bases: TGTGCCAGCAGCTTTGGGGGGACAAGCTCCTACGAGCAGTACTTC. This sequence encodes CASSFGGTSSYEQYF.

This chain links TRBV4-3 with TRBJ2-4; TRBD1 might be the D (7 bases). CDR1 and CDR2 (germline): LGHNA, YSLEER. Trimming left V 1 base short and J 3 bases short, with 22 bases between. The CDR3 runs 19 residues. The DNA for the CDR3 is TGCGCCAGCAGCCAAGTACGGGAGACAGGGATTGGGGGCAAAAACATTCAGTACTTC. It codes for CASSQVRETGIGGKNIQYF.

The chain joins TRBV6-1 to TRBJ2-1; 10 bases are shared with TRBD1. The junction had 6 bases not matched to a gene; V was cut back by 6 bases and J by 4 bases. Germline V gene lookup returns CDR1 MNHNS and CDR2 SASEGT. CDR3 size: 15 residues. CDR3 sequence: CASRRDRGTYNEQFF. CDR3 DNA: TGTGCCAGCAGGAGGGACAGGGGTACGTACAATGAGCAGTTCTTC.

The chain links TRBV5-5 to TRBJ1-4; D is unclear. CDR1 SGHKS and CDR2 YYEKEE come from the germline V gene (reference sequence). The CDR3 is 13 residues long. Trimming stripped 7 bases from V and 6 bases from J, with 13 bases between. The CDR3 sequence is CASRRAEYEKLFF. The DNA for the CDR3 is TGTGCCAGCCGACGTGCCGAGTATGAAAAACTGTTTTTT.

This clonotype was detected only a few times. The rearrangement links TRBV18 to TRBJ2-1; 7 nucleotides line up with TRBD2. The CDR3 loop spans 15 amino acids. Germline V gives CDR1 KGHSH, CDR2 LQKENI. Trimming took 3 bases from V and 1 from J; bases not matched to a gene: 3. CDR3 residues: CASSPGLDSYNEQFF. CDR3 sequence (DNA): TGTGCCAGCTCACCCGGACTAGATTCCTACAATGAGCAGTTCTTC.

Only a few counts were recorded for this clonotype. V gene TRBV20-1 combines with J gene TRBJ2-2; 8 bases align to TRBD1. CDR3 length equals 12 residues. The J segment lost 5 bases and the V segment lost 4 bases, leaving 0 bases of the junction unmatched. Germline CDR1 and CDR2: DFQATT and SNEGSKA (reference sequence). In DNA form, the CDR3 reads TGCAGTGCTAACAGGGGGACCGGGGAGCTGTTTTTT. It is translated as CSANRGTGELFF.

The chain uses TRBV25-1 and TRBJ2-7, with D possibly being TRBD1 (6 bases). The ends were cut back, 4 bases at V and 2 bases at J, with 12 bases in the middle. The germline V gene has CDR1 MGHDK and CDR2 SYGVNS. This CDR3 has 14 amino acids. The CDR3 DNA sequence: TGTGCCAGCAGTGGAACTACAGGGACCTACGAGCAGTACTTC. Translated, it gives CASSGTTGTYEQYF.

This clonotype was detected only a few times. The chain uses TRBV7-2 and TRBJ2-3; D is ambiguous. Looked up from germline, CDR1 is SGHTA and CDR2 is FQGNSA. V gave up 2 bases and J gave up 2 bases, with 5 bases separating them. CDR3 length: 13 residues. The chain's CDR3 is CASSLMDTDTQYF. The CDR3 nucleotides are TGTGCCAGCAGCTTAATGGACACAGATACGCAGTATTTT. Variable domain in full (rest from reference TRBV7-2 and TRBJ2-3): GAGVSQSPSNKVTEKGKDVELRCDPISGHTALYWYRQSLGQGLEFLIYFQGNSAPDKSGLPSDRFSAERTGGSVSTLTIQRTQQEDSAVYLCASSLMDTDTQYFGPGTRLTVL.

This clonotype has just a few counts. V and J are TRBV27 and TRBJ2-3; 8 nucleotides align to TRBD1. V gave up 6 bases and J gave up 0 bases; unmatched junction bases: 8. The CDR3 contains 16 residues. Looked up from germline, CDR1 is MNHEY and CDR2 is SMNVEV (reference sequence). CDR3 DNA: TGTGCCAGCAGGCCGAGGGACAGGCTTAGCACAGATACGCAGTATTTT. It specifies CASRPRDRLSTDTQYF.

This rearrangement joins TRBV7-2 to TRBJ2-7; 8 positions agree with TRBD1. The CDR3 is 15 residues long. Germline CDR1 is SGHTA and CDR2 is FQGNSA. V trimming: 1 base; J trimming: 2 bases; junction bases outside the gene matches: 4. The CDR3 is CASSLEQGETYEQYF. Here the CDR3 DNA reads TGTGCCAGCAGCTTAGAACAGGGGGAAACCTACGAGCAGTACTTC.

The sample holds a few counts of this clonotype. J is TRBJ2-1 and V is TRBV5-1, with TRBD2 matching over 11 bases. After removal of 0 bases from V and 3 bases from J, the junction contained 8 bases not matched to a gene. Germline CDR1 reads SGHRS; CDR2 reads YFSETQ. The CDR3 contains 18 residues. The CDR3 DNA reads TGCGCCAGCAGCTTGGTGGCGACTAGCGGGGCTATCTACAATGAGCAGTTCTTC. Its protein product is CASSLVATSGAIYNEQFF.

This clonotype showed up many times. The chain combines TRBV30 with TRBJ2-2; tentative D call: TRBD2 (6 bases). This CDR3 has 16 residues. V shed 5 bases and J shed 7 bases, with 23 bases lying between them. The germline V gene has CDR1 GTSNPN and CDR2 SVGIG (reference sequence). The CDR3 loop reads CAWCKAPAGELGELFF. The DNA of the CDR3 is TGTGCCTGGTGTAAGGCCCCAGCGGGCGAGCTCGGGGAGCTGTTTTTT.

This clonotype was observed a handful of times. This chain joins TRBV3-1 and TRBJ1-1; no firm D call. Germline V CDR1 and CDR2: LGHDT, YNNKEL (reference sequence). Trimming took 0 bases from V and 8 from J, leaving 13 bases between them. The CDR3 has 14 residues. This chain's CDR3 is CASSQDESRAEAFF. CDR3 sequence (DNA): TGTGCCAGCAGCCAAGATGAGTCGCGAGCGGAAGCTTTCTTT.

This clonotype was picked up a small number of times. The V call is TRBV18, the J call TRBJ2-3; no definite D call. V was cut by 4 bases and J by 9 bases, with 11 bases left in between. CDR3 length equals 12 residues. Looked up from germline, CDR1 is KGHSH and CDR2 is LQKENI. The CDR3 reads CASSQNEETQYF. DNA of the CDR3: TGTGCCAGCTCACAAAATGAGGAAACGCAGTATTTT.